A selection of T cell receptor beta chains follows, all from one sample in a study of technical replicates of blood from a few donors. The method was immunoSEQ multiplex PCR; TCRdb's version includes in-frame clones alone and lacks a portion of them. The sample shows about 93,000 clones, about 95% of them seen only once. The sequencing sample was made of T cells isolated from PBMCs. These receptors were taken from a human donor in good health. The CDR3 runs from the conserved cysteine through the conserved F or W. The D gene is left open where the match is weak. Clone size appears in some rows only: once, few, many, or a class for an expanded clone.

abundance,v_gene,d_gene,j_gene,CDR3nt,CDR3aa
once,TRBV29-1,TRBD1,TRBJ2-1,TGCAGCGTTGAGCTTCTTTGGGACAGGGCCCCAGACGGGCAGTTCTTC,CSVELLWDRAPDGQFF
once,TRBV15,.,TRBJ1-1,TGTGCCACCAGCAGAGCCGGGGGGGGGCGCAACACTGAAGCTTTCTTT,CATSRAGGGRNTEAFF
.,TRBV5-1,TRBD1,TRBJ2-1,TGCGCCAGCAGCACGGAGGACAGGGTAACCTACAATGAGCAGTTCTTC,CASSTEDRVTYNEQFF
.,TRBV28,.,TRBJ1-5,TGTGCCAGCAGTTTGGGCAGGGAAAATCAGCCCCAGCATTTT,CASSLGRENQPQHF
.,TRBV28,.,TRBJ2-3,TGTGCCAGCAGTTCTACCACGTCTAGCACAGATACGCAGTATTTT,CASSSTTSSTDTQYF
.,TRBV6-5,.,TRBJ1-2,TGTGCCAGCAGTTACACCACAGCTTCCTATGGCTACACCTTC,CASSYTTASYGYTF
.,TRBV7-2,TRBD2,TRBJ2-7,TGTGCCAGCAGCTTAGCGGCGGGGGCCTACGAGCAGTACTTC,CASSLAAGAYEQYF
.,TRBV15,TRBD1,TRBJ1-5,TGTGCCACCAGCCCCCCTGGGACAGGGAAGAATCAGCCCCAGCATTTT,CATSPPGTGKNQPQHF
.,TRBV28,.,TRBJ2-7,TGTGCCAGCTCAACTGGGCCTCCCTACGAGCAGTACTTC,CASSTGPPYEQYF
once,TRBV5-6,.,TRBJ2-1,TGTGCCAGCAGCTTCCAAACCGGGAGAGCTGGGGATGAGCAGTTCTTC,CASSFQTGRAGDEQFF
.,TRBV5-1,TRBD1,TRBJ2-7,TGCGCCAGCAGCTTCACCCGGGACAGTCGGGGTTACGAGCAGTACTTC,CASSFTRDSRGYEQYF
.,TRBV19,.,TRBJ2-2,TGTGCCAGTAGTATAGATTACCCGCGTTTGGCGGGAATGAACACCGGGGAGCTGTTTTTT,CASSIDYPRLAGMNTGELFF
once,TRBV11-2,.,TRBJ2-7,TGTGCCAGCAGCTTTCAACGGGGTAGCTCCTACGAGCAGTACTTC,CASSFQRGSSYEQYF
.,TRBV2,TRBD1,TRBJ1-2,TGTGCCAGCATCCCGACAGGGGCCTATGGCTACACCTTC,CASIPTGAYGYTF
.,TRBV7-8,.,TRBJ2-2,TGTGCCAGCAGTATTCGCGGCCCCACGAACACCGGGGAGCTGTTTTTT,CASSIRGPTNTGELFF
.,TRBV2,.,TRBJ2-7,TGTGCCAGCCGGTTTCAGGACTCCTACGAGCAGTACTTC,CASRFQDSYEQYF
.,TRBV7-8,TRBD1,TRBJ1-3,TGTGCCAGCAGCATACTACGGATGGGACAGAATATAGTAGGCTCTGGAAACACCATATATTTT,CASSILRMGQNIVGSGNTIYF
.,TRBV29-1,TRBD1,TRBJ2-7,TGCAGCGTGATCGGACAGGGGACCGACTACGAGCAGTACTTC,CSVIGQGTDYEQYF
.,TRBV25-1,.,TRBJ1-1,TGTGCCAGCAGCGTGGGGGGGAAAAACACTGAAGCTTTCTTT,CASSVGGKNTEAFF
.,TRBV7-9,.,TRBJ1-1,TGTGCCAGCGTCCGGGGGGTTCGTGATTCTGGCACTGAAGCTTTCTTT,CASVRGVRDSGTEAFF
.,TRBV5-1,.,TRBJ2-7,TGCGCCAGCAGCTTGGACTTTGGTGGTCGCGAGCAGTACTTC,CASSLDFGGREQYF
.,TRBV6-1,.,TRBJ2-2,TGTGCCAGCAGTAAAATGCTAGCGACCGGGGAGCTGTTTTTT,CASSKMLATGELFF
.,TRBV15,TRBD2,TRBJ2-1,TGTGCCACCAGCAGAGATCGGGGGGGATCTATAAATGAGCAGTTCTTC,CATSRDRGGSINEQFF
.,TRBV2,TRBD2,TRBJ2-7,TGTGCCAGCAGGGCTGCTAGCGGGGACCACGAGCAGTACTTC,CASRAASGDHEQYF
.,TRBV6-6,.,TRBJ1-1,TGTGCCAGCAGTTATCGCCTAACAGGCCGATACACTGAAGCTTTCTTT,CASSYRLTGRYTEAFF
.,TRBV27,.,TRBJ1-1,TGTGCCAGCAGTTTCGGGGGGCTTACTGAAGCTTTCTTT,CASSFGGLTEAFF
.,TRBV9,TRBD2,TRBJ2-7,TGTGCCAGCAGCGTAGGACCCGGGGGGTGGTACGAGCAGTACTTC,CASSVGPGGWYEQYF
once,TRBV19,.,TRBJ2-2,TGTGCCAGTAGTATAGTGACTAGTGTGGAGGTCGGGGAGCTGTTTTTT,CASSIVTSVEVGELFF
.,TRBV6-4,.,TRBJ1-1,TGTGCCAGCAGTGACTCTAAGGGGGGGACTGAAGCTTTCTTT,CASSDSKGGTEAFF
once,TRBV5-5,.,TRBJ1-4,TGTGCCAGCAGCTCGGCCACGGGTGAAAAACTGTTTTTT,CASSSATGEKLFF
.,TRBV19,.,TRBJ2-7,TGTGCCAGTAGTGCCAAACTAGGATCCTACGAGCAGTACTTC,CASSAKLGSYEQYF
.,TRBV4-2,.,TRBJ2-2,TGTGCCAGCAGCCAAGGGAACGGGATAAACACCGGGGAGCTGTTTTTT,CASSQGNGINTGELFF
.,TRBV9,TRBD2,TRBJ2-6,TGTGCCAGCAGCTATCCGACTAGCCCCTCTGGGGCCAACGTCCTGACTTTC,CASSYPTSPSGANVLTF
.,TRBV5-1,TRBD2,TRBJ2-7,TGCGCCAGCAGCAAATCCGGGACTAGCGGGGCTGGCGAGCAGTACTTC,CASSKSGTSGAGEQYF
.,TRBV7-9,TRBD1,TRBJ2-1,TGTGCCAGCACCCGTCCCGGGACAGGGAAAAATGAGCAGTTCTTC,CASTRPGTGKNEQFF
.,TRBV29-1,.,TRBJ2-5,TGCAGCGTTGACCAGGGTAGCCAAGAGACCCAGTACTTC,CSVDQGSQETQYF
.,TRBV10-1,.,TRBJ1-5,TGCGCCAGCAGCTCAGGGGACCTAAGCTCCCGTAGCAATCAGCCCCAGCATTTT,CASSSGDLSSRSNQPQHF
.,TRBV6-5,TRBD2,TRBJ2-5,TGTGCCAGCAGCCGACTAGCGGGGGGGCTCCAGTACTTC,CASSRLAGGLQYF
.,TRBV9,TRBD2,TRBJ2-1,TGTGCCAGCAGCGAAACAATTAGCGGGGCCTCAAACTACAATGAGCAGTTCTTC,CASSETISGASNYNEQFF
.,TRBV7-9,TRBD1,TRBJ1-5,TGTGCCAGCAGCTTAGGACAGGGTAGCAAGCCCCAGCATTTT,CASSLGQGSKPQHF
.,TRBV4-1,TRBD2,TRBJ2-1,TGCGCCAGCAGCCAAGATTTAGCGGGGAGATACAATGAGCAGTTCTTC,CASSQDLAGRYNEQFF
.,TRBV7-3,TRBD2,TRBJ2-7,TGTGCCAGCAGCTTAAGTGGGACTAAGTCCTACGAGCAGTACTTC,CASSLSGTKSYEQYF
.,TRBV28,.,TRBJ2-5,TGTGCCAGCAGTCTTTTGCGACTAGTTCAAGAGACCCAGTACTTC,CASSLLRLVQETQYF
.,TRBV27,.,TRBJ2-2,TGTGCCAGCAGTTTGACAAACACCGGGGAGCTGTTTTTT,CASSLTNTGELFF
.,TRBV28,TRBD1,TRBJ1-1,TGTGCCAGCAGTTTATCGGACAGGGAGAACACTGAAGCTTTCTTT,CASSLSDRENTEAFF
.,TRBV19,.,TRBJ2-1,TGTGCCAGTAGTCCCGATCGGGAGTTGGATGAGCAGTTCTTC,CASSPDRELDEQFF
.,TRBV10-2,TRBD2,TRBJ2-7,TGCGCCAGCAGTGAGACGAGGACTAGCGGGAGTTTTGAGTTC,CASSETRTSGSFEF